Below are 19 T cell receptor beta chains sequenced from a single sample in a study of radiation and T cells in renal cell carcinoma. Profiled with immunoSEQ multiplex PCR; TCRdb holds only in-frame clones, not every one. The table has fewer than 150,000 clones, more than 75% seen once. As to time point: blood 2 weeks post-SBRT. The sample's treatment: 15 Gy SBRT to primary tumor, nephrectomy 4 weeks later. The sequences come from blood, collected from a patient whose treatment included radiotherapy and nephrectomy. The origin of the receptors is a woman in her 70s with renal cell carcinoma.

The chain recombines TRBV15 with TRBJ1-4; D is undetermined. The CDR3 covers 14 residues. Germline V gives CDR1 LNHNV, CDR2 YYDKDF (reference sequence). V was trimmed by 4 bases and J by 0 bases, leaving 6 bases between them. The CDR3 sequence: CATSISPTNEKLFF. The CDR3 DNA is TGTGCCACCAGCATCTCCCCAACTAATGAAAAACTGTTTTTT.

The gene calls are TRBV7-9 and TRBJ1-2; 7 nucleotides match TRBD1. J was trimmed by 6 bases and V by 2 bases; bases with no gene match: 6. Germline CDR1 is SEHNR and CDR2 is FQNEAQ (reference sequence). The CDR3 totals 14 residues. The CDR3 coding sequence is TGTGCCAGCAGCTTACTATCACAGGGGCATGGCTACACCTTC. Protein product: CASSLLSQGHGYTF. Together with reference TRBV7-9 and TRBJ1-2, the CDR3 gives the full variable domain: DTGVSQNPRHKITKRGQNVTFRCDPISEHNRLYWYRQTLGQGPEFLTYFQNEAQLEKSRLLSDRFSAERPKGSFSTLEIQRTEQGDSAMYLCASSLLSQGHGYTFGSGTRLTVV.

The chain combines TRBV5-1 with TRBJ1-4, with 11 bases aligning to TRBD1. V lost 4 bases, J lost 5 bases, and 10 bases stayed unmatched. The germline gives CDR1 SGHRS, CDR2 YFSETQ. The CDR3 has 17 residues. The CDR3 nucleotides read TGCGCCAGCAGCAAACGCCGGGACAGGGGGTCAAATGAAAAACTGTTTTTT. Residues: CASSKRRDRGSNEKLFF.

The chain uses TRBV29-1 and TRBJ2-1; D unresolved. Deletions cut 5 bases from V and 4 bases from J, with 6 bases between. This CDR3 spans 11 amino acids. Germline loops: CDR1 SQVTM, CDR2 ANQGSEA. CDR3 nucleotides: TGCAGCGTTTTAATTTACAATGAGCAGTTCTTC. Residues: CSVLIYNEQFF.

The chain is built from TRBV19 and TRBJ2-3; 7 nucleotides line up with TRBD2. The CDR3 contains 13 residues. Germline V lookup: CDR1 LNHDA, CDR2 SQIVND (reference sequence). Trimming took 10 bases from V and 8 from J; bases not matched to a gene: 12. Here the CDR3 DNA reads TGTGCCACGTCAGGCAGGGAGGGCGGTACGCAGTATTTT. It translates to CATSGREGGTQYF.

The CDR3 reads CASSSSTAANTGELFF. CDR3 nucleotide sequence: TGTGCCAGTAGTTCCAGCACAGCCGCGAACACCGGGGAGCTGTTTTTT. V and J are TRBV19 and TRBJ2-2, with D unclear. In germline, CDR1 is LNHDA, CDR2 SQIVND (reference sequence). V was trimmed by 5 bases and J by 0 bases, leaving 13 bases between them. This CDR3 is built from 16 residues.

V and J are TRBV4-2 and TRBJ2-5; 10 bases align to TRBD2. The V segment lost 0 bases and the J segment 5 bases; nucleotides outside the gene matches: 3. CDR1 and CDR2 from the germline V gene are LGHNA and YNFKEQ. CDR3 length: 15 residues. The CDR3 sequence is CASSQEAAGGETQYF. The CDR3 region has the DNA TGTGCCAGCAGCCAAGAGGCAGCGGGGGGGGAGACCCAGTACTTC.

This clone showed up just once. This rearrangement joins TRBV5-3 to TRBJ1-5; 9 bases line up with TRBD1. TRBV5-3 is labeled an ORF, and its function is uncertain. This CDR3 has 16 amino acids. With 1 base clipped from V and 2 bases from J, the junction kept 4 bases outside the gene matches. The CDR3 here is CARSLFDRGGNQPQHF. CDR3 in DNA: TGTGCCAGAAGCTTGTTCGACAGGGGGGGCAATCAGCCCCAGCATTTT.

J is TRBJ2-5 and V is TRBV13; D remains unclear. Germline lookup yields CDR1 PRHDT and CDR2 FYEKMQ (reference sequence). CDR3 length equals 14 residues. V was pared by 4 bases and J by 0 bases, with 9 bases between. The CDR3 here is CASSSGPYQETQYF. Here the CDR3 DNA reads TGTGCCAGCAGCTCGGGCCCGTACCAAGAGACCCAGTACTTC.

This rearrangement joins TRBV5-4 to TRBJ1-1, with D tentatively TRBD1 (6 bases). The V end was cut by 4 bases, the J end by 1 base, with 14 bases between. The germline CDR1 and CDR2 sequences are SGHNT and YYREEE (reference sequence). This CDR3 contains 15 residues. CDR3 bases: TGTGCCAGCAGCCCGGACAGAAAATCGAACACTGAAGCTTTCTTT. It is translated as CASSPDRKSNTEAFF.

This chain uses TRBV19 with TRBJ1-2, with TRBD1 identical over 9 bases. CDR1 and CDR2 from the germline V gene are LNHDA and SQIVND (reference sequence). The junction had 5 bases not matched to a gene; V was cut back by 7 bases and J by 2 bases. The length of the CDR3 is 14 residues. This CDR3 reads CASNRDRVNYGYTF. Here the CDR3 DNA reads TGTGCCAGTAACCGGGACAGGGTGAACTATGGCTACACCTTC.

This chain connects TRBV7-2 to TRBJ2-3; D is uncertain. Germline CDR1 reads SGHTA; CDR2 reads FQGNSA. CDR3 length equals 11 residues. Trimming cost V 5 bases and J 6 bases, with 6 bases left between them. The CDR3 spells CASSSRDTQYF. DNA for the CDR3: TGTGCCAGCAGCAGCCGGGATACGCAGTATTTT.

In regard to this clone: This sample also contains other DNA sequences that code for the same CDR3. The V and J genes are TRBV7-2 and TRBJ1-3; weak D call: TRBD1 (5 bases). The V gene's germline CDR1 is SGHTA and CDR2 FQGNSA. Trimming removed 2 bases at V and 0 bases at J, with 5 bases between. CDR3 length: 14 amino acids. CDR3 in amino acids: CASSLTGSGNTIYF. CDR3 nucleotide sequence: TGTGCCAGCAGCTTAACAGGCTCTGGAAACACCATATATTTT.

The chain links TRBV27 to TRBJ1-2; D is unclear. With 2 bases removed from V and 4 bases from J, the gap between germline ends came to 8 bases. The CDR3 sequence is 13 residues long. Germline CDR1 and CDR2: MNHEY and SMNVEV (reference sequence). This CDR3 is CASSLRNSYGYTF. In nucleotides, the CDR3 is TGTGCCAGCAGTTTAAGGAATAGCTATGGCTACACCTTC.

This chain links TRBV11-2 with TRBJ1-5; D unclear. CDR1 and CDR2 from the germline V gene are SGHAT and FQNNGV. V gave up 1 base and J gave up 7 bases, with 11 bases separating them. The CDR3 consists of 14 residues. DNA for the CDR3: TGTGCCAGCAGCTTAGTGGGTGGAGGGCAGCCCCAGCATTTT. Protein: CASSLVGGGQPQHF.

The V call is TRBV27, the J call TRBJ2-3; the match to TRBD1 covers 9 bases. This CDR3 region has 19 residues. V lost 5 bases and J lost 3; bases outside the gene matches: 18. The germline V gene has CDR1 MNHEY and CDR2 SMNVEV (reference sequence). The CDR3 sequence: CASSPLTGGTSPSTDTQYF. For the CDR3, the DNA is TGTGCCAGCAGTCCGCTTACAGGGGGCACAAGCCCCTCTACAGATACGCAGTATTTT.

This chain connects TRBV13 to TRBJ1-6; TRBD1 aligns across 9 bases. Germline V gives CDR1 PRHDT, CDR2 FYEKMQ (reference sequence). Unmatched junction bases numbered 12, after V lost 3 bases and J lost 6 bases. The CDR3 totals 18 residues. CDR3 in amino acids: CASSLGLRTGAGNSPLHF. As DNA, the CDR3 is TGTGCCAGCAGCTTGGGACTAAGGACAGGGGCGGGTAATTCACCCCTCCACTTT.

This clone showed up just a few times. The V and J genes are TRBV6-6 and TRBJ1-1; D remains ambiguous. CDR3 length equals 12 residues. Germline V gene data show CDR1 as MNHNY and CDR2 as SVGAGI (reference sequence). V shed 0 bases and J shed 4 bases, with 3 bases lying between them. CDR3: CASSYSRTEAFF. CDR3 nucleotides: TGTGCCAGCAGTTACTCGCGCACTGAAGCTTTCTTT.

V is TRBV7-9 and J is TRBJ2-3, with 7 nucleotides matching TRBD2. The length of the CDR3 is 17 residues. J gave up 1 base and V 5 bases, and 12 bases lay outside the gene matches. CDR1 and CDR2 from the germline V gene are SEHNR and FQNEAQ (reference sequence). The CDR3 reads CASSGSGLVGGTDTQYF. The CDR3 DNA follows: TGTGCCAGCAGCGGATCCGGACTAGTGGGGGGCACAGATACGCAGTATTTT.